The clone carrying this T cell receptor beta chain was counted at least ten times. The CDR3 contains 13 residues. The germline V and J ends were trimmed by 8 bases and 0 bases, with 7 bases remaining between them. Per germline, CDR1 SNHLY and CDR2 FYNNEI. This entry is derived from a study of human T cells and chemical hapten exposure. Study overall: Small discrepancies in pooled library volume mainly accounted for the varying TCR yields per sample.

TCRdb reanalysed the RACE reads using MiXCR and keeps one entry per CDR3 protein. The table lists about 400,000 distinct CDR3 sequences, roughly 6% of them singletons, with 4.5% to 6% in the top ten. Time point noted: patch test 2, 6 weeks after DPC sensitization. Treatment denoted: therapeutic diphenylcyclopropenone sensitization with weekly scalp DPC. The specimen was whole blood, collected in connection with sensitization to the hapten diphenylcyclopropenone (DPC). The chain couples TRBV2 to TRBJ1-4, with D uncertain. The sequence derives from a woman under 30 with alopecia areata. Some clones in this sample may be carry-over from other donors' samples. CDR3 in DNA: TGTGCCAGCGAAAGAACAACTAATGAAAAACTGTTTTTT. Amino acids: CASERTTNEKLFF.